These T cell receptor beta chains were read from a single sample in a study of immune evolution from preneoplasia to lung adenocarcinoma. Data came from immunoSEQ multiplex PCR; TCRdb stores just in-frame clones and leaves some out. The data show 27,000 or so clones, about 76% seen once. Sequenced input: FFPE invasive lung adenocarcinoma tissue. Receptors were obtained from a person between 55 and 69 years old with invasive lung adenocarcinoma. Some clones in this sample may be carry-over from other donors' samples. Both conserved end residues are part of each CDR3. The D gene is left open where the match is weak. Size is omitted from some rows. Given values are once, few, many or a class for expanded clones.

v_call	clone_size	d_call	j_call	cdr3_nt	cdr3_aa
TRBV27	NA	TRBD2	TRBJ2-3	TGTGCCAGCAAAAAAGCGGGAGGACGCTCGCAGTATTTT	CASKKAGGRSQYF
TRBV5-1	NA	NA	TRBJ2-2	TGCGCCAGCAGCTTGGCCGGGACACGCTCGACCGGGGAGCTGTTTTTT	CASSLAGTRSTGELFF
TRBV7-8	NA	NA	TRBJ1-4	TGTGCCAGCAGCTTAAATTTCGGGGAAAAACTGTTTTTT	CASSLNFGEKLFF
TRBV5-1	NA	NA	TRBJ1-5	TGCGCCAGCAGCGTTCAGCATTTT	CASSVQHF
TRBV28	once	NA	TRBJ1-5	TGTGCCAGCAATACCAATCAGAGCCCTAGCAATCAGCCCCAGCATTTT	CASNTNQSPSNQPQHF
TRBV18	NA	NA	TRBJ1-2	TGTGCCAGCTCCCGATCGGACACGGTGGTCCTTAACTATGGCTATACCTTC	CASSRSDTVVLNYGYTF
TRBV5-1	NA	NA	TRBJ2-2	TGCGCCAGCAGCTTGGAAGGTTTGGACACCGGGGAGCTGTTTTTT	CASSLEGLDTGELFF
TRBV11-2	NA	NA	TRBJ2-2	TGTGCCAGCAGCCCCCGAGTCCAGAACACCGGGGAGCTGTTTTTT	CASSPRVQNTGELFF
TRBV6-6	NA	NA	TRBJ2-3	TGTGCCAGCAGTTACGGCCGGGATACGCAGTATTTT	CASSYGRDTQYF
TRBV28	NA	NA	TRBJ1-1	TGTGCCAGCGGATTGAACACTGAAGCTTTCTTT	CASGLNTEAFF
TRBV5-8	NA	NA	TRBJ2-5	TGTGCCAGCAGAGATGTGTCAGAGACCCAGTACTTC	CASRDVSETQYF
TRBV6-1	NA	NA	TRBJ2-5	TGTGCCAGCAGTGAACCCACAGCCTCGTGGGAGACCCAGTACTTC	CASSEPTASWETQYF
TRBV18	NA	NA	TRBJ2-6	TGTGCCAGCTCACGCGCCCTGTCTGGGGCCAACGTCCTGACTTTC	CASSRALSGANVLTF
TRBV7-2	NA	NA	TRBJ2-1	TGTGCCAGCAGCGTCTCGGCCACGCTCTTTGAGCAGTTCTTC	CASSVSATLFEQFF
TRBV28	few	NA	TRBJ1-2	TGTGCCAGCTCTGGCAGGGACTATGGCTACACCTTC	CASSGRDYGYTF
TRBV30	NA	TRBD2	TRBJ2-3	TGTGCCTGGAGTGTAGCGGGAAGTTCAGATACGCAGTATTTT	CAWSVAGSSDTQYF
TRBV4-1	few	TRBD1	TRBJ2-7	TGCGCCAGCAGCCAAAACAGGGGGTTAAACTACGAGCAGTACTTC	CASSQNRGLNYEQYF
TRBV7-2	NA	NA	TRBJ1-2	TGTGCCAGCAGCCCTACGCTTGGGGGGAACTATGGCTACACCTTC	CASSPTLGGNYGYTF
TRBV7-9	NA	NA	TRBJ1-1	TGTGCCAGCAGCCCCGGACGGGGGGTGAACACTGAAGCTTTCTTT	CASSPGRGVNTEAFF
TRBV11-3	few	NA	TRBJ1-3	TGTGCCAGCAGCCCAGGGTCAGGGGCCGTCTCTGGAAACACCATATATTTT	CASSPGSGAVSGNTIYF
TRBV2	NA	TRBD1	TRBJ2-5	TGTGCCAGCAGCCGGGACAGGGGATTCGGGGAGACCCAGTACTTC	CASSRDRGFGETQYF
TRBV27	NA	TRBD1	TRBJ2-7	TGTGCCAGCGGACAGGGACAGTACGAGCAGTACTTC	CASGQGQYEQYF
TRBV30	few	NA	TRBJ2-2	TGTGCCTGGAGTGTCGGAGGGTACGGGGAGCTGTTTTTT	CAWSVGGYGELFF
TRBV4-1	NA	NA	TRBJ2-5	TGCGCCAGCAGCCAAGAAGTGAACCCAGAGACCCAGTACTTC	CASSQEVNPETQYF
TRBV11-2	few	TRBD2	TRBJ2-1	TGTGCCAGCACCTACCAGACGTTGGGAGGGTCCAATGAGCAGTTCTTC	CASTYQTLGGSNEQFF
TRBV19	NA	NA	TRBJ2-7	TGTGCCAGTAGTTCACCCTCCTACGAGCAGTACTTC	CASSSPSYEQYF
TRBV29-1	NA	NA	TRBJ2-1	TGCAGCGTTGAAGGGCCAGTCGGGGATGAGCAGTTCTTC	CSVEGPVGDEQFF
TRBV7-9	once	NA	TRBJ2-7	TGTGCCAGCAGCCAAGGTGTCAGGGCGGCGTACGAGCAGTACTTC	CASSQGVRAAYEQYF
TRBV11-2	NA	TRBD2	TRBJ2-7	TGTGCCAGCAGCGCCCAGGGGGGGACTAGCGTATACGAGCAGTACTTC	CASSAQGGTSVYEQYF
TRBV7-8	NA	TRBD1	TRBJ1-4	TGTGCCAGCAGTTTGGGACAGGGAAAACTGTTTTTT	CASSLGQGKLFF
TRBV6-4	once	NA	TRBJ1-1	TGTGCCAGCAACTGCTCGGGGGGCACTGAAGCTTTCTTT	CASNCSGGTEAFF
TRBV7-6	NA	TRBD1	TRBJ2-2	TGTGCCAGCAGCATCGGACAGGGGAGGTTAGGGGAGCTGTTTTTT	CASSIGQGRLGELFF
TRBV28	NA	NA	TRBJ2-1	TGTGCCAGCAGTTCGGAACGCACAAAGGTGAATGAGCAGTTCTTC	CASSSERTKVNEQFF
TRBV11-3	once	NA	TRBJ2-1	TGTGCCAGCAGCTCCGACGGAAGGGCCTACAATGAGCAGTTCTTC	CASSSDGRAYNEQFF
TRBV30	NA	TRBD2	TRBJ2-5	TGTGCCTGGGCCCCTGGGAGGACTAGCGTAGAGACCCAGTACTTC	CAWAPGRTSVETQYF
TRBV28	few	NA	TRBJ1-2	TGTGCCAGCAGTATAGCACAAGAACGGTATGGCTACACCTTC	CASSIAQERYGYTF
TRBV18	NA	NA	TRBJ2-1	TGTGCCAGCTCACCGATAGGTCGTTATGGGAATGAGCAGTTCTTC	CASSPIGRYGNEQFF
TRBV30	NA	TRBD2	TRBJ2-3	TGTGCCTGGAGTGTTGCTAGCGGGAGTGTGGATACGCAGTATTTT	CAWSVASGSVDTQYF
TRBV5-8	NA	NA	TRBJ2-5	TGTGCCAGCAGCTTTCGGGGGAGGGGGCAAGAGACCCAGTACTTC	CASSFRGRGQETQYF
TRBV6-5	once	TRBD1	TRBJ1-3	TGTGCCAGCAGCCGGTCCGGGACAGGGGCAAACACCATATATTTT	CASSRSGTGANTIYF
TRBV7-6	NA	TRBD2	TRBJ2-1	TGTGCCAGCAGCCCCGGGGGCGGGGGGCACAATGAGCAGTTCTTC	CASSPGGGGHNEQFF
TRBV28	few	NA	TRBJ2-7	TGTGCCAGCAAAAGTACTACCTCCTACGAGCAGTACTTC	CASKSTTSYEQYF
TRBV4-1	few	NA	TRBJ1-3	TGCGCCAGCAGCCAAGGACGGGACACTGGAAACACCATATATTTT	CASSQGRDTGNTIYF
TRBV5-4	NA	NA	TRBJ2-5	TGTGCCAGCAGTCTTGACAGGAAAGAGACCCAGTACTTC	CASSLDRKETQYF
TRBV7-3	NA	NA	TRBJ1-1	TGTGCCAGCAGCTTAGTGGGGCAGGGCAGCACTGAAGCTTTCTTT	CASSLVGQGSTEAFF
TRBV5-1	NA	NA	TRBJ2-3	TGCGCCAGCAGCCCGACTAGAACAGATACGCAGTATTTT	CASSPTRTDTQYF
TRBV7-2	medium-sized	TRBD1	TRBJ2-7	TGTGCCAGCAGCTTGGGGACAGGGAGGAAAGAGCAGTACTTC	CASSLGTGRKEQYF
TRBV5-6	NA	TRBD1	TRBJ1-4	TGTGCCAGCAGCAGAACCGGGACAGGGGCCGAAAAACTGTTTTTT	CASSRTGTGAEKLFF
TRBV5-1	NA	TRBD2	TRBJ2-1	TGCGCCAGCAGATCAGCGGGAGGGCCCTACAATGAGCAGTTCTTC	CASRSAGGPYNEQFF
TRBV28	NA	NA	TRBJ2-7	TGTGCCAGCAGTTTCCAAAATTACGAGCAGTACTTC	CASSFQNYEQYF
TRBV2	NA	TRBD1	TRBJ2-3	TGTGCCAGCAGCGTGGGACAGGGGTACACAGATACGCAGTATTTT	CASSVGQGYTDTQYF
TRBV27	NA	NA	TRBJ2-4	TGTGCCAGCAGTTTGGACCTTGTGACCAAAAACATTCAGTACTTC	CASSLDLVTKNIQYF
TRBV19	few	TRBD1	TRBJ1-5	TGTGCCAGCCGAGGGGGACAGCTTAAGGGCAATCAGCCCCAGCATTTT	CASRGGQLKGNQPQHF
TRBV7-2	NA	NA	TRBJ2-3	TGTGCCAGCAGCCGGGACGGCAGCACAGATACGCAGTATTTT	CASSRDGSTDTQYF
TRBV27	NA	NA	TRBJ2-7	TGTGCCAGCAGTTTACGGGCAGGGAGAGGCGAGCAGTACTTC	CASSLRAGRGEQYF
TRBV28	NA	TRBD1	TRBJ2-1	TGTGCCAGCAGTTTGACAGGGGCGAGCAATGAGCAGTTCTTC	CASSLTGASNEQFF
TRBV7-9	NA	TRBD1	TRBJ2-2	TGTGCCAGCAGCTATGACAGGGGAAGGGGTACCGGGGAGCTGTTTTTT	CASSYDRGRGTGELFF
TRBV6-4	NA	TRBD2	TRBJ2-1	TGTGCCAGCAGTGACTCTACTAGCGGGAGTGATGAGCAGTTCTTC	CASSDSTSGSDEQFF
TRBV9	few	NA	TRBJ2-2	TGTGCCAGCAGCGTAGCTGGGGGGACCGGGGAGCTGTTTTTT	CASSVAGGTGELFF